The 8 T cell receptor beta chains in this list originate from one sample, sequenced in a study of blood T cell repertoires in COVID-19 (TCRdb year 2020). Receptors were amplified or captured by the immunoSEQ multiplex PCR assay. TCRdb stores this immuneACCESS table with in-frame sequences only. Part of the clones is absent; in the studies checked, under half of the shortfall reflects unresolved V genes, and no reason is known for the rest. The sample contains about 240,000 clones, about 89% of them found a single time. 3.5% to 4.5% of the sample comes from the top ten. Sequenced: PBMCs or T cells enriched from blood (not recorded which). These receptors were taken from a woman aged 25-40 years who had recovered from COVID-19.

The sample holds one count of this clone. The genes are TRBV4-3 and TRBJ1-4; D possibly corresponds to TRBD1 (6 bases). This CDR3 has 15 amino acids. Germline V gene sequence: CDR1 LGHNA, CDR2 YSLEER. Trimming removed 1 base at V and 3 bases at J, with 9 bases between. The CDR3 DNA follows: TGCGCCAGCAGCCAAGGAAGGGGGTCTAATGAAAAACTGTTTTTT. This translates into CASSQGRGSNEKLFF.

V is TRBV6-4 and J is TRBJ1-2; tentatively, D is TRBD1 (5 bases). The CDR3 totals 14 residues. Germline V gives CDR1 MRHNA, CDR2 SNTAGT. V dropped 6 bases and J dropped 4 bases, with 15 bases sitting between them. CDR3 protein: CASRPGAGRYGYTF. CDR3 DNA: TGTGCCAGCAGGCCCGGTGCAGGGCGCTATGGCTACACCTTC.

The chain joins TRBV7-2 to TRBJ1-1; D gene ambiguous. The germline V and J ends were trimmed by 5 bases and 2 bases, with 9 bases remaining between them. Germline V gives CDR1 SGHTA, CDR2 FQGNSA. There are 13 residues in the CDR3. DNA of the CDR3: TGTGCCAGCAGCGCTACCATCAACACTGAAGCTTTCTTT. Protein: CASSATINTEAFF.

The V gene is TRBV19, the J gene TRBJ1-2, with D perhaps TRBD1 (6 bases). Between the trimmed V and J ends, which lost 5 bases and 1 base, there was a span of 23 bases. The CDR3 has 18 residues. In germline, CDR1 is LNHDA, CDR2 SQIVND (reference sequence). CDR3 loop: CASSAANLQGMINYGYTF. In DNA, the CDR3 is TGTGCCAGTAGTGCCGCTAATCTACAGGGTATGATTAACTATGGCTACACCTTC.

In this sample, this clone turned up a few times. The chain employs TRBV7-8 and TRBJ2-7; D is perhaps TRBD1 (5 bases). The CDR3 spans 19 residues. Trimming removed 5 bases at V and 3 bases at J, with 29 bases between. Germline CDR1 and CDR2: SGHVS and FQNEAQ. The chain's CDR3 is CASSQYVLNPTRGHYEQYF. Written as DNA, the CDR3 is TGTGCCAGCAGCCAATATGTGCTCAACCCGACGCGCGGACACTACGAGCAGTACTTC.

This rearrangement joins TRBV7-8 to TRBJ2-7; 8 bases match TRBD2. Germline V CDR1 and CDR2: SGHVS, FQNEAQ. The junction had 3 bases not matched to a gene; V was cut back by 5 bases and J by 0 bases. CDR3 length: 14 amino acids. CDR3 sequence: CASSLSGTSYEQYF. DNA for the CDR3: TGTGCCAGCAGCCTTAGCGGGACCTCCTACGAGCAGTACTTC.

J is TRBJ2-3 and V is TRBV10-3; 9 bases are shared with TRBD2. The CDR3 is 18 amino acids. Trimming took 6 bases from V and 0 from J; bases not matched to a gene: 13. Germline assignment: CDR1 ENHRY and CDR2 SYGVKD. The CDR3 nucleotides read TGTGCCATCAGGACAGCGGGAGGAGAGGGAGGGAGCACAGATACGCAGTATTTT. Residues: CAIRTAGGEGGSTDTQYF.

The chain employs TRBV6-1 and TRBJ1-2; a possible D gene is TRBD1 (6 bases). The CDR3 runs to 13 residues. Trimming took off 2 bases at V and 4 bases at J, with 8 bases between the two ends. From germline, CDR1 is MNHNS and CDR2 SASEGT. CDR3 bases: TGTGCCAGCAGTGAAATACAGGGCTATGGCTACACCTTC. Translated: CASSEIQGYGYTF.